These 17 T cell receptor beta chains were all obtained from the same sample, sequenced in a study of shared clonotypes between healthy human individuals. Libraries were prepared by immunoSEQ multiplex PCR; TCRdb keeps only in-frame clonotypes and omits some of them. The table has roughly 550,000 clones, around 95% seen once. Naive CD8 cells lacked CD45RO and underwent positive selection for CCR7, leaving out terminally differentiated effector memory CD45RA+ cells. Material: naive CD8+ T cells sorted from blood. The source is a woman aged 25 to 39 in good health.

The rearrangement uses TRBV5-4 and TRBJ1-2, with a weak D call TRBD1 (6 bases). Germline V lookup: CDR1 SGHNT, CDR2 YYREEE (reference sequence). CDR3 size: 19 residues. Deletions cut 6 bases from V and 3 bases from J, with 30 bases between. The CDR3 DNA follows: TGTGCCAGCAACCCTTTGCCCTTTGTGGCGGGGGCTCTGGACTATGGCTACACCTTC. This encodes CASNPLPFVAGALDYGYTF.

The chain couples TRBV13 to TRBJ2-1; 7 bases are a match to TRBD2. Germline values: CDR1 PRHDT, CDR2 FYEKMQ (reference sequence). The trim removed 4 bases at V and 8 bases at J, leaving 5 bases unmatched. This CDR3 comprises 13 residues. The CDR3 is CASSSMTSHEQFF. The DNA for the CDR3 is TGTGCCAGCAGCTCTATGACTAGCCATGAGCAGTTCTTC.

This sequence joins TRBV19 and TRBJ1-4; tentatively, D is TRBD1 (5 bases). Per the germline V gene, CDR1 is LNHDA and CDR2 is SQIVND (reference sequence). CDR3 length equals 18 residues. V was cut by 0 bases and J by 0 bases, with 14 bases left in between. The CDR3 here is CASSIDGTPRSTNEKLFF. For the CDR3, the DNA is TGTGCCAGTAGTATAGACGGGACTCCACGATCAACTAATGAAAAACTGTTTTTT.

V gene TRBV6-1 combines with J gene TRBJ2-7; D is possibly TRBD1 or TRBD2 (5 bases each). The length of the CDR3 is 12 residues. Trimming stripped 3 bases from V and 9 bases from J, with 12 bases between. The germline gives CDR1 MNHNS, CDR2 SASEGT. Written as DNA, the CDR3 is TGTGCCAGCAGTGATTTGGGACGGAGGCAGTACTTC. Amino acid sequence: CASSDLGRRQYF.

The CDR3 sequence: CASSFGPLGVGSYEQYF. The CDR3 nucleotides are TGTGCCAGCAGTTTCGGCCCCCTTGGGGTGGGCTCCTACGAGCAGTACTTC. The chain joins TRBV27 to TRBJ2-7; D gene unclear. Trimming removed 3 bases at V and 0 bases at J, with 18 bases between. The CDR3 extends over 17 amino acids. Germline V lookup: CDR1 MNHEY, CDR2 SMNVEV (reference sequence).

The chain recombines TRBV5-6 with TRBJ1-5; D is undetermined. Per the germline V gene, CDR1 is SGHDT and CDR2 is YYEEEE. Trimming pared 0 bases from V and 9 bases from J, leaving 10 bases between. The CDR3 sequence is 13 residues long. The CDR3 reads CASSLVGSGPQHF. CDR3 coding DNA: TGTGCCAGCAGCTTGGTGGGGTCGGGGCCCCAGCATTTT.

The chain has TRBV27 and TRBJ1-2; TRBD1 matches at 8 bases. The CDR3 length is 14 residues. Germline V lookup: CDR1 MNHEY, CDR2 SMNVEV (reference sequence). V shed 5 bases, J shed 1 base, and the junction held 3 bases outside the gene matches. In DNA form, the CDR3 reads TGTGCCAGCAGTCCGACAGGGGTTAACTATGGCTACACCTTC. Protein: CASSPTGVNYGYTF.

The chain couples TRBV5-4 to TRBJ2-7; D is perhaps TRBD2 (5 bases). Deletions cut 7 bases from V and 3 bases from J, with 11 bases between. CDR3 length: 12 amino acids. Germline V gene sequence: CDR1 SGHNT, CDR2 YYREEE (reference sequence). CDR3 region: CASSRDNYEQYF. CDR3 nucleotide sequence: TGTGCCAGCTCGAGGGATAACTACGAGCAGTACTTC.

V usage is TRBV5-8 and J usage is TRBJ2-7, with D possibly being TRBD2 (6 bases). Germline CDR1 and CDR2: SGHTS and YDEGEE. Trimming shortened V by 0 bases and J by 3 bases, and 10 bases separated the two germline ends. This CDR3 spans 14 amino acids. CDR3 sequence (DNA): TGTGCCAGCAGCTTGGGGGAGGTCAACTACGAGCAGTACTTC. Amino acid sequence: CASSLGEVNYEQYF.

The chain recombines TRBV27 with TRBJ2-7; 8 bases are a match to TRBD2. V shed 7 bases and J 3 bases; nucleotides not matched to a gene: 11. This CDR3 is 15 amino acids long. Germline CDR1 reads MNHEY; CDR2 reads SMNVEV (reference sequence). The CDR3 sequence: CASTPAGADHYEQYF. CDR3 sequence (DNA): TGTGCCAGCACGCCAGCGGGAGCGGACCACTACGAGCAGTACTTC.

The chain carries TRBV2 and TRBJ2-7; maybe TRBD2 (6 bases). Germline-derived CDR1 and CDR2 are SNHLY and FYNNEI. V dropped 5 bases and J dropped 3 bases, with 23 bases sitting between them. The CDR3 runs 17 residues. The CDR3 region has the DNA TGTGCCAGCAGTCAAACCCGGGAGCTCTGGGCAGACTACGAGCAGTACTTC. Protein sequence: CASSQTRELWADYEQYF.

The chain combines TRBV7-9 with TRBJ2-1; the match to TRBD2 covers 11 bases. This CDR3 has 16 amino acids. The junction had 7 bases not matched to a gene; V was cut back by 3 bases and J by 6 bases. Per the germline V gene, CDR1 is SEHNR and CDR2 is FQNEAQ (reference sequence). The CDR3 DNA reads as TGTGCCAGCAGCTTGACACTAGCGGGAGTGGGCAATGAGCAGTTCTTC. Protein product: CASSLTLAGVGNEQFF.

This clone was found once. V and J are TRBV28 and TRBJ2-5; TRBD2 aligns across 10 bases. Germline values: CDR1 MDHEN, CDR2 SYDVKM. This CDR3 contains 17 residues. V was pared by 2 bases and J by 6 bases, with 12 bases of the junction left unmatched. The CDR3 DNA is TGTGCCAGCAGTTTAGAGGGACAGCGGGAGGGCCGGAAGACCCAGTACTTC. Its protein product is CASSLEGQREGRKTQYF.

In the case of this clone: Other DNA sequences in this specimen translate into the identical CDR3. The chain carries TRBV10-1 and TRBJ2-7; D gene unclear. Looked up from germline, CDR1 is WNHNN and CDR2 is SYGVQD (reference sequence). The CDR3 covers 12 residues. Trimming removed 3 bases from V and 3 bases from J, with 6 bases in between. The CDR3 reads CASSEGSYEQYF. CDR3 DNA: TGCGCCAGCAGTGAAGGCAGCTACGAGCAGTACTTC.

CDR3 sequence: CASSEFLAGGPAGELFF. DNA for the CDR3: TGTGCCAGCAGTGAATTCCTAGCGGGAGGGCCCGCCGGGGAGCTGTTTTTT. The chain employs TRBV2 and TRBJ2-2; 12 bases are shared with TRBD2. Per germline, CDR1 SNHLY and CDR2 FYNNEI. The V gene end was trimmed by 2 bases and the J gene end by 6 bases; junction bases not matched to a gene: 7. This CDR3 comprises 17 residues.

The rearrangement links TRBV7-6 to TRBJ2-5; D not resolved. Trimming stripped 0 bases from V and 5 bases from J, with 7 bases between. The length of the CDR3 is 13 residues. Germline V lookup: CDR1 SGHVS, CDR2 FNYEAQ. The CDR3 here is CASSLAPTETQYF. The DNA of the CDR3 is TGTGCCAGCAGCTTAGCACCTACGGAGACCCAGTACTTC. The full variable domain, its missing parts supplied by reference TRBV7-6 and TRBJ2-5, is GAGVSQSPRYKVTKRGQDVALRCDPISGHVSLYWYRQALGQGPEFLTYFNYEAQQDKSGLPNDRFSAERPEGSISTLTIQRTEQRDSAMYRCASSLAPTETQYFGPGTRLLVL.

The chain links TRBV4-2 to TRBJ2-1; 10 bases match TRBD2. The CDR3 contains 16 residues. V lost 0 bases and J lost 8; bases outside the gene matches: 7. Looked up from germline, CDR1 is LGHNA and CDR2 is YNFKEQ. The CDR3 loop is CASSQEGRLAGDEQFF. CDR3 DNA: TGTGCCAGCAGCCAAGAGGGGAGGCTAGCGGGGGATGAGCAGTTCTTC.